This is a list of T cell receptor beta chains from one sample in a study of cytomegalovirus exposure and HLA in healthy donors. The assay was immunoSEQ multiplex PCR, and TCRdb's table has in-frame clones only and misses some. The sample yields roughly 250,000 clones, 80% seen once. Sample: PBMCs. These receptors were taken from a girl aged 2-10 years in good health and CMV-seronegative. CDR3s include the opening cysteine and the closing phenylalanine or tryptophan. Size values are once, few and many counts, or a class for expanded clones, and some rows have none.

v_gene	len	abundance	CDR3aa
TRBV6-5	15	NA	CASSGGQGLNQPQHF
TRBV6-1	17	NA	CASSARQGGRTNEKLFF
TRBV9	14	NA	CASSGTGVGNTIYF
TRBV4-1	13	few	CASSQGLTDTQYF
TRBV5-1	15	NA	CASSLVGDLIHGYTF
TRBV9	13	NA	CASSVSRQETQYF
TRBV15	19	NA	CATSRDLRGQTFVRQPQHF
TRBV7-9	13	NA	CASSEGVYYEQYF
TRBV5-1	16	NA	CASSSSSGGMGTEAFF
TRBV18	16	NA	CASSPPSGRLNTEAFF
TRBV5-1	16	NA	CASSWDSLSGANVLTF
TRBV5-4	14	once	CASSWGQGAYEQYF
TRBV2	10	NA	CASRGRGQFF
TRBV7-2	14	NA	CASSLGGRVEKLFF
TRBV11-1	14	NA	CASKGGLAHNEQFF
TRBV4-2	15	NA	CASSQIAGAKDEQYF
TRBV5-1	17	NA	CASSFSLAGGHTGELFF
TRBV7-3	14	NA	CASSPGTGGFGYTF
TRBV2	16	few	CASSDLLLGGQETQYF
TRBV11-2	17	NA	CASSSGQGAPYNSPLHF
TRBV7-8	16	NA	CASSLGRQGWAEKLFF
TRBV6-7	16	NA	CASSVPGGPYNSPLHF
TRBV9	16	NA	CASSPHPSGGFVEQYF
TRBV2	14	NA	CASSGQGWAGELFF
TRBV27	15	NA	CASSLGGSMVYEQYF
TRBV15	19	NA	CATSNPRRGLQALNQPQHF
TRBV6-5	15	NA	CASSYGYGGQIEQYF
TRBV13	17	NA	CASHGGTSGRGYNEQFF
TRBV7-2	15	NA	CASSSPDRMSYEQYF
TRBV29-1	12	NA	CSVEQGGNTIYF
TRBV5-5	14	NA	CASSLVSGSGRYTF
TRBV4-2	15	NA	CASSQLPGAYNEQFF
TRBV4-1	16	NA	CASSQDPGQGFYEQYF
TRBV21-1	16	NA	CAGPPERRGGDYEQYF